This record looks at one T cell receptor beta chain sequence and its context. What antigen it recognizes has not been identified. No base quality information exists; no much larger clone differs at one position. This entry is derived from a study of blood T cell repertoires in COVID-19 (dated by TCRdb to 2020 to 2021). General notes on the study: Collaborator samples came from the United States, Italy and Spain and covered acute and convalescent phases of COVID-19. A de-identified subject ID, COVID-19 status, age in years and sex were almost always included in the sample metadata. The dataset comprised deeply sampled blood TCRbeta repertoires from subjects exposed to, actively infected with, or recovered from COVID-19. Samples came from the ongoing ImmuneRACE study (first 160 participants) plus 1,254 subjects from 6 global collaborators. The repertoires were released in a freely available public database meant as a resource for research on the immune response to SARS-CoV-2. Where available, HLA class I and class II types were taken from metadata supplied by the sample provider and were not determined by assay-based typing. The material from the prospective study consisted of cDNA or gDNA derived from T cells, B-cell-depleted T cells, or PBMCs.

TCRbeta CDR3 regions were amplified from genomic DNA by means of the immunoSEQ Assay, a bias-controlled multiplex PCR. Processing in the source paper ran as follows. Within the assay, amplification of reference gene primers was used to estimate how many nucleated cells each sample contained. Sequence reads were collapsed and filtered to measure the absolute abundance of every unique TCRbeta CDR3 rearrangement. Productive Simpson clonality was computed per sample as the square root of Simpson's diversity index over productive rearrangements. In its TCRdb copy, this immuneACCESS table keeps in-frame sequences only and misses some clones. Where compared with another copy, unresolved V genes explain less than half of these, and the others have no known cause. The V and J calls and clone size are taken from that table; D and trimming were inferred from the DNA. The table for this sample lists 250,000 to 400,000 clones; over 85% of them were counted only once. Around 2.5% of the sample rests with the top ten.

CDR3 length: 14 amino acids, cysteine to phenylalanine. Only the CDR3 DNA is retained, 42 bases long and in frame from the first base. Based on the germline V gene, the CDR1 and CDR2 sequences are MGHRA and YSYEKL. V loses 4 bases at its end and J loses 2 bases; junction bases beyond the gene matches: 3. Overall results and qualifications from the work: The quantity of clinical and demographic metadata differed by source and by participant and was supplied without curation.

Participants in the prospective study were aged about 18 to 95 years, lived in about two dozen United States geographic areas, and enrolled through a virtual design. To assign participants to cohorts, the prospective study relied on clinical history that participants themselves reported in a screening survey and a study questionnaire. For ImmuneRACE Cohort 3, a participant was defined as recovered based on two consecutive negative NP/OP PCR tests, clearance by a healthcare professional, or resolution of symptoms. Mobile phlebotomists in the prospective study collected whole blood, serum and a nasopharyngeal or oropharyngeal swab from every participant. Prospective study participants could optionally give additional blood draws and questionnaires over an approximately two-month period. Before DNA extraction, prospective study blood samples were shipped either frozen or at room temperature.

The chain uses TRBV4-1 and TRBJ2-3; TRBD2 agrees with 7 junctional bases. The TCR sequence derives from a man in his sixties who had recovered from COVID-19. Input material: PBMCs or T cells enriched from blood (not recorded which). The CDR3 reads CASSLGTNTDTQYF. The DNA is as follows: TGCGCCAGCAGCCTCGGGACTAACACAGATACGCAGTATTTT.